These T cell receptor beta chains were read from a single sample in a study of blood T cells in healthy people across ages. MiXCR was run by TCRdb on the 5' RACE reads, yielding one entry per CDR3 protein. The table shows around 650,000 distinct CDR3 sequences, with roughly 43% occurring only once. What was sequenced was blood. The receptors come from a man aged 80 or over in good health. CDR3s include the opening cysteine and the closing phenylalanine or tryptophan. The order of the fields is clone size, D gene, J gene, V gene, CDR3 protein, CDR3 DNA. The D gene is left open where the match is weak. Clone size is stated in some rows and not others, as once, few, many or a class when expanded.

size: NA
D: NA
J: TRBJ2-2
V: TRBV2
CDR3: CASRWGSGDHTGELFF
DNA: TGTGCCAGCAGGTGGGGATCGGGGGACCACACCGGGGAGCTGTTTTTT

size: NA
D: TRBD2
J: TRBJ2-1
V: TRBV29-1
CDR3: CSVVPLAGLNEQFF
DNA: TGCAGCGTTGTCCCACTAGCGGGCTTAAATGAGCAGTTCTTC

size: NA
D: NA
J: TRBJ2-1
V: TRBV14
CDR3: CASSQDVSHYNEQFF
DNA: TGTGCCAGCAGCCAAGATGTCTCCCACTACAATGAGCAGTTCTTC

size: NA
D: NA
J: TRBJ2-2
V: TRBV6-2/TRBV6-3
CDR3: CASSYQTPGELFF
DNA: TGTGCCAGCAGTTATCAAACACCCGGGGAGCTGTTTTTT

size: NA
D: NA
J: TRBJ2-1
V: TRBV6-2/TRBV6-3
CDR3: CASSYSGGSNEQFF
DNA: TGTGCCAGCAGCTACTCCGGGGGAAGCAATGAGCAGTTCTTC

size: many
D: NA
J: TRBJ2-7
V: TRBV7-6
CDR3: CASSSSDEQYF
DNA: TGTGCCAGCAGCTCCTCAGACGAGCAGTACTTC

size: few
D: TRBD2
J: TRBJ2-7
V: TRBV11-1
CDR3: CASSPTEREANEQYF
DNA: TGTGCCAGCAGCCCGACGGAGCGGGAGGCGAACGAGCAGTACTTC

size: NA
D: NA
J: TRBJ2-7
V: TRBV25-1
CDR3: CASSDPFLSPYEQYF
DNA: TGTGCCAGCAGTGACCCCTTCCTCAGTCCCTACGAGCAGTACTTC

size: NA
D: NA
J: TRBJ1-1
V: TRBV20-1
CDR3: CSAIRDANTEAFF
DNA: TGCAGTGCTATTCGGGACGCGAACACTGAAGCTTTCTTT

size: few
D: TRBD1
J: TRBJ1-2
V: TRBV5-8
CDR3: CASSKTGIGYGYTF
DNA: TGTGCCAGCAGCAAGACAGGGATTGGCTATGGCTACACCTTC

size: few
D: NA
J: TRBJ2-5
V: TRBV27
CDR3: CASSPGRRETQYF
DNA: TGTGCCAGCAGTCCCGGACGAAGAGAGACCCAGTACTTC

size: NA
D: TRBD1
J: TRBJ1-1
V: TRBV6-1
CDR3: CASSEPGQVIGGAFF
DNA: TGTGCCAGCAGTGAACCCGGACAGGTGATCGGAGGAGCTTTCTTT

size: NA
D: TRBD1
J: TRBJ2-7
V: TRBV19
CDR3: CASSAGTGVAEQYF
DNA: TGTGCCAGTAGTGCCGGGACAGGGGTTGCCGAGCAGTACTTC

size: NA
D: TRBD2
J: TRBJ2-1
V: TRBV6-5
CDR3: CASNYSGGNNEQFF
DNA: TGTGCCAGCAATTACTCGGGAGGTAACAATGAGCAGTTCTTC

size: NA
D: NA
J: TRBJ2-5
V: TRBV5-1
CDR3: CASSPSPGNQETQYF
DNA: TGCGCCAGCAGCCCCTCGCCAGGGAACCAAGAGACCCAGTACTTC

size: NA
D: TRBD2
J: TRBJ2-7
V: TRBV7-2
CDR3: CASSLGGAGATYEQYF
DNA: TGTGCCAGCAGCTTAGGCGGGGCGGGAGCGACCTACGAGCAGTACTTC

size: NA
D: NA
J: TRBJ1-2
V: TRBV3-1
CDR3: CASGPMPGTKKGYTF
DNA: TGTGCCAGCGGCCCTATGCCGGGCACGAAGAAAGGCTACACCTTC

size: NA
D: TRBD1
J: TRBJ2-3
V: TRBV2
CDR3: CASRQKSGQGLGTDTQYF
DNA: TGTGCCAGCAGACAAAAATCGGGACAGGGGTTGGGCACAGATACGCAGTATTTT

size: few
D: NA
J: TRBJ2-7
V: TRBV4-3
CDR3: CASSPRSHSYEQYF
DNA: TGCGCCAGCAGCCCCCGTTCCCATTCCTACGAGCAGTACTTC

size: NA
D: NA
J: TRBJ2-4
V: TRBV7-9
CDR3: CANSLETGRTLAKNIQYF
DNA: TGTGCCAACAGCTTAGAGACGGGACGGACGCTAGCCAAAAACATTCAGTACTTC

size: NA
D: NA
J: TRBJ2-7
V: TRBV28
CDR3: CASSLNREQYF
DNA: TGTGCCAGCAGTTTAAATCGCGAGCAGTACTTC

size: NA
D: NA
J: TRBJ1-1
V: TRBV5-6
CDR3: CASSPPGRENTEAFF
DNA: TGTGCCAGCAGCCCTCCAGGGAGGGAGAACACTGAAGCTTTCTTT

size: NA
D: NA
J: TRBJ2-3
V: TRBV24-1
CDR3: CATSDPSTRTDTQYF
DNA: TGTGCCACCAGTGATCCCTCGACTAGGACAGATACGCAGTATTTT

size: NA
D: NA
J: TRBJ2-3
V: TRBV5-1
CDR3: CASSFRADTQYF
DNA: TGTGCCAGCAGCTTTCGGGCAGATACGCAGTATTTT

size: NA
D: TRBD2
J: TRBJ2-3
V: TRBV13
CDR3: CASSARGLAGDEGVDTQYF
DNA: TGTGCCAGCTCGGCCCGGGGACTAGCGGGGGACGAAGGGGTAGATACGCAGTATTTT

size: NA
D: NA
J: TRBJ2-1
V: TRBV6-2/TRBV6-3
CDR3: CASSYDGSEQFF
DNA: TGTGCCAGCAGTTACGACGGGAGTGAGCAGTTCTTC

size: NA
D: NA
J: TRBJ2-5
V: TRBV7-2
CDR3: CASSSTPRGTSETQYF
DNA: TGTGCCAGCAGCTCGACCCCCCGGGGTACCTCAGAGACCCAGTACTTC

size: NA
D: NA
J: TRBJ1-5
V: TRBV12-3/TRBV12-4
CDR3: CASSPQGNNQPQHF
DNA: TGTGCCAGCAGTCCACAGGGTAACAATCAGCCCCAGCATTTT

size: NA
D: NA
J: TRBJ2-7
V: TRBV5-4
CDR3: CASSLAESRTYNEQYF
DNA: TGTGCCAGCAGCTTGGCCGAAAGTAGGACCTACAATGAGCAGTACTTC

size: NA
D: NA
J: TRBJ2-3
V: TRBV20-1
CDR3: CSARVYTDTQYF
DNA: TGCAGTGCTAGAGTTTACACAGATACGCAGTATTTT

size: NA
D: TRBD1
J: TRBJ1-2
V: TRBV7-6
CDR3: CTSSSDRGYGYTF
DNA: TGTACCAGCAGCTCCGACAGGGGCTATGGCTACACCTTC

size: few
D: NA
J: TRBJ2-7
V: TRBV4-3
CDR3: CASSQVLGRAGSTYEQYF
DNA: TGCGCCAGCAGCCAAGTCCTAGGGCGGGCAGGGTCGACCTACGAGCAGTACTTC

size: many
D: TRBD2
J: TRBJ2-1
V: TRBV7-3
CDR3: CASSLRGLAGEGYNEQFF
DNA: TGTGCCAGCAGCTTAAGAGGACTAGCGGGAGAGGGGTACAATGAGCAGTTCTTC

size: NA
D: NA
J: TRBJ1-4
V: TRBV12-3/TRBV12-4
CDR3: CASSSRGRTNEKLFF
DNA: TGTGCCAGCAGTTCCCGGGGGAGGACTAATGAAAAACTGTTTTTT

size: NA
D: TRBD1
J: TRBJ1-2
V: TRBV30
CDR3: CAWRTGYRYTF
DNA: TGTGCCTGGAGGACAGGGTACCGCTACACCTTC

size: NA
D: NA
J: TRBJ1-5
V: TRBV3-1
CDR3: CTSSPTGVANQPQHF
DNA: TGTACCAGCAGCCCGACGGGGGTGGCCAATCAGCCCCAGCATTTT

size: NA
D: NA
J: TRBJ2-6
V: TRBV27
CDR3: CASRAWTNSGANVLTF
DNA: TGTGCCAGCAGGGCCTGGACAAACTCTGGGGCCAACGTCCTGACTTTC

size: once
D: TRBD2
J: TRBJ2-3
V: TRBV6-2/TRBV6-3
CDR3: CASSYGSGLAGVSTDTQYF
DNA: TGTGCCAGCAGTTATGGGTCTGGACTAGCGGGAGTTAGCACAGATACGCAGTATTTT

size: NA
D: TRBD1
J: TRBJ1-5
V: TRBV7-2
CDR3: CASSSPGTGNQPQHF
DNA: TGTGCCAGCAGCTCACCCGGGACAGGCAACCAGCCCCAGCATTTT

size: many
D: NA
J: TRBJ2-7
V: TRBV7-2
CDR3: CASSLAQTSYEQYF
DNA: TGTGCCAGCAGCTTAGCCCAAACCTCCTACGAGCAGTACTTC

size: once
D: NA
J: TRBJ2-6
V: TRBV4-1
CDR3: CASSQVGVASGANALTF
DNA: TGCGCCAGCAGCCAAGTGGGGGTAGCGTCTGGGGCCAACGCCCTGACTTTC

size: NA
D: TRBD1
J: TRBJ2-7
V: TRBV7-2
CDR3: CASSYASQGAKSYEQYF
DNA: TGTGCCAGCAGCTACGCGTCCCAGGGGGCGAAGTCCTACGAGCAGTACTTC

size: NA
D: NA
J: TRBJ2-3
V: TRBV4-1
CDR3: CASSRGRVATDTQYF
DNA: TGCGCCAGCAGCCGAGGGCGGGTGGCCACAGATACGCAGTATTTT

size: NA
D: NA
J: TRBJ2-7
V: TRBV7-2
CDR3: CASSLPGNNEQYF
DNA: TGTGCCAGCAGCTTACCTGGGAACAACGAGCAGTACTTC

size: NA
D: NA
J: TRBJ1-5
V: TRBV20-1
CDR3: CSATWVTDQPQHF
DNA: TGCAGTGCTACCTGGGTTACGGATCAGCCCCAGCATTTT

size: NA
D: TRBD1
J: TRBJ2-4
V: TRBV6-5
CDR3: CAGSYSGQGAWEQYF
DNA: TGTGCCGGCAGTTACTCGGGACAGGGTGCTTGGGAGCAGTACTTC